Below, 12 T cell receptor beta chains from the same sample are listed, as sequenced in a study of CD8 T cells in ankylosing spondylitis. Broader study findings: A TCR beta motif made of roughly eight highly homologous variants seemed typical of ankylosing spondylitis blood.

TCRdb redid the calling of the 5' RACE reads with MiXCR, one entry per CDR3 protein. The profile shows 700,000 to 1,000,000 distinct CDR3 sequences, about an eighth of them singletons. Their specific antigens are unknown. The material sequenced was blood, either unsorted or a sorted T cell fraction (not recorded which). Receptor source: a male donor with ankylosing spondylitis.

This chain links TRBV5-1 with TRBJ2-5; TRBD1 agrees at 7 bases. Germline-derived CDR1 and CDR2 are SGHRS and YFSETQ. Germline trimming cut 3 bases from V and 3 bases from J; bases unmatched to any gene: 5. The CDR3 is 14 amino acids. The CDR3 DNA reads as TGCGCCAGCAGCTCTGTCAGGGGGAAAGAGACCCAGTACTTC. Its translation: CASSSVRGKETQYF.

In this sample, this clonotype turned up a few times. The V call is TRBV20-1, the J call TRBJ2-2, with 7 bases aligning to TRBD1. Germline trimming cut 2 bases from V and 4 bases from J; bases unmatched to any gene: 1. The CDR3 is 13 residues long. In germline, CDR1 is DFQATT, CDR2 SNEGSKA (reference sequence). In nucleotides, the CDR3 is TGCAGTGCTAGACAGGGGGTCACCGGGGAGCTGTTTTTT. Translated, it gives CSARQGVTGELFF.

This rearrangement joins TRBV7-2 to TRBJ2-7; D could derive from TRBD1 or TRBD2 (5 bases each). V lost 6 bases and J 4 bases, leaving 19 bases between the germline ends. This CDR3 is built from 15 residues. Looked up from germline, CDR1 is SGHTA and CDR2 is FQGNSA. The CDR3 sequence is CASRRGLQGSYEQYF. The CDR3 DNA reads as TGTGCCAGCAGGAGGGGCCTTCAAGGTTCTTACGAGCAGTACTTC.

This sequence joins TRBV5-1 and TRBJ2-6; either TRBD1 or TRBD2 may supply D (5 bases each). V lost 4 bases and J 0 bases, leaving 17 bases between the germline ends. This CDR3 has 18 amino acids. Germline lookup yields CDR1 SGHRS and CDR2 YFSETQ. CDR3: CASSPGRAGTSGANVLTF. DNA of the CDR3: TGCGCCAGCAGCCCTGGCCGAGCAGGGACCTCTGGGGCCAACGTCCTGACTTTC.

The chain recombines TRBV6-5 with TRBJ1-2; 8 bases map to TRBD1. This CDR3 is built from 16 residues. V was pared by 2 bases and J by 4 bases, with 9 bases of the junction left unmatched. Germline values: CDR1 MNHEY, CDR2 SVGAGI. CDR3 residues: CASSYPDRDSSYGYTF. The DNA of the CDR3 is TGTGCCAGCAGTTACCCGGACAGGGATAGTAGCTATGGCTACACCTTC.

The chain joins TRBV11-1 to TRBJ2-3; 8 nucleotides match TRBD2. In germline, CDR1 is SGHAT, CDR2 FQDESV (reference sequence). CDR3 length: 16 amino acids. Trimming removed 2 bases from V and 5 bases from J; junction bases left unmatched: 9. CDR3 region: CASSLLQVAGLDTQYF. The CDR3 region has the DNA TGTGCCAGCAGCTTACTTCAGGTAGCGGGGCTAGATACGCAGTATTTT.

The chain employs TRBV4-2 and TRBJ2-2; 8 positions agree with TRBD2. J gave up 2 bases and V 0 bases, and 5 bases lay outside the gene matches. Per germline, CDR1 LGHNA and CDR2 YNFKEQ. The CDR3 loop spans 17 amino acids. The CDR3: CASSQEPSGFNTGELFF. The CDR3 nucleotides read TGTGCCAGCAGCCAAGAGCCTAGCGGGTTTAACACCGGGGAGCTGTTTTTT.

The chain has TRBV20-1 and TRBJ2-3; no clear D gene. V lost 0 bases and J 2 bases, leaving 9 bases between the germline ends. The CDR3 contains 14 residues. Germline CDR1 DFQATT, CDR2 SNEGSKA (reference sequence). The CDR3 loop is CSARELHITDTQYF. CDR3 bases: TGCAGTGCTAGAGAACTCCATATCACAGATACGCAGTATTTT.

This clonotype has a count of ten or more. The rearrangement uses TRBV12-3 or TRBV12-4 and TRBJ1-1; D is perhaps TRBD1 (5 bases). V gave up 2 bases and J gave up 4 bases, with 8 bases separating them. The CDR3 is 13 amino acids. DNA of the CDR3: TGTGCCAGCAGTTTAATCGGGGCCACTGAAGCTTTCTTT. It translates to CASSLIGATEAFF.

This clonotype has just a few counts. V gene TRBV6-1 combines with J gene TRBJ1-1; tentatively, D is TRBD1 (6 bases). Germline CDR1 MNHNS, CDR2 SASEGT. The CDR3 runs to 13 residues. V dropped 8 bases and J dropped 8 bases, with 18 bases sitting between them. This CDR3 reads CASCLRGTTEAFF. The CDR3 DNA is TGTGCCAGCTGCCTACGCGGGACAACCGAAGCTTTCTTT.

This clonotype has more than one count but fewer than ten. The CDR3 is CSLRLANYGYTF. The CDR3 nucleotides read TGCAGCCTCAGACTAGCTAACTATGGCTACACCTTC. This chain joins TRBV29-1 and TRBJ1-2; D is ambiguous. CDR1 and CDR2 (germline): SQVTM, ANQGSEA. This CDR3 comprises 12 residues. V lost 8 bases and J lost 0, with 10 bases in between. The full variable domain, with the rest looked up from reference TRBV29-1 and TRBJ1-2, is SAVISQKPSRDICQRGTSLTIQCQVDSQVTMMFWYRQQPGQSLTLIATANQGSEATYESGFVIDKFPISRPNLTFSTLTVSNMSPEDSSIYLCSLRLANYGYTFGSGTRLTVV.

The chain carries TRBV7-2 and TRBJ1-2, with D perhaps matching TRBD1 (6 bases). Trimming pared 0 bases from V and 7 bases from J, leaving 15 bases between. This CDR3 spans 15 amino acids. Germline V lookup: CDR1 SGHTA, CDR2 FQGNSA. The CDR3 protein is CASSLALGGYGGYTF. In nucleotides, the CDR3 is TGTGCCAGCAGCTTAGCGTTAGGGGGTTACGGTGGCTACACCTTC.